This record covers a single TCR beta chain. Its specificity is not known. The data are from a study of blood T cells in healthy people across ages. Study findings and constraints: TCR beta diversity, measured per million T cells, fell in a roughly linear way with age. Diversity estimated from one million T cells was considered an underestimate.

Using a J-beta primer mix together with a sample-barcoded 5' primer, a second PCR was run for about 7 to 12 cycles. Template switching added a 12-random-nucleotide identifier to every cDNA molecule. One entry per CDR3 protein results from TCRdb running MiXCR on the 5' RACE reads. The sample has 1.5 million to 2 million distinct CDR3 sequences; around half are singletons. Germline loops: CDR1 SGDLS, CDR2 YYNGEE. The V gene end was trimmed by 3 bases and the J gene end by 2 bases; junction bases not matched to a gene: 6. This CDR3 comprises 15 residues. Extraction yielded at least 6 micrograms of total RNA per sample.

The sample comprised blood. The receptor's source is a woman in her thirties or forties in good health. V gene TRBV9 combines with J gene TRBJ2-3, with 7 positions matching TRBD1. This CDR3 reads CASSGRDSITDTQYF. As DNA, the CDR3 is TGTGCCAGCAGCGGACGGGACAGTATCACAGATACGCAGTATTTT.